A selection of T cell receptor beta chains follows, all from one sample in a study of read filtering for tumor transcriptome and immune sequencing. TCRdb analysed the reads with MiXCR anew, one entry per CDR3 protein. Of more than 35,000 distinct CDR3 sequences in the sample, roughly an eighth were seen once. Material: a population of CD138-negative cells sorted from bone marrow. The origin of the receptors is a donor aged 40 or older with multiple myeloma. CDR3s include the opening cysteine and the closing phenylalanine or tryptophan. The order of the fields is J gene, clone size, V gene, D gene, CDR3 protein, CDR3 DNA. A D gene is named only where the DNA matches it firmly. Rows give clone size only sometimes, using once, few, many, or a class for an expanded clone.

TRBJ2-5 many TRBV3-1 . CASSQGGEGRAETQYF TGTGCCAGCAGCCAAGGAGGGGAAGGTAGGGCAGAGACCCAGTACTTC
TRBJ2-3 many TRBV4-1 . CASSQGEGWGTDTQYF TGCGCCAGCAGCCAAGGCGAGGGGTGGGGCACAGATACGCAGTATTTT
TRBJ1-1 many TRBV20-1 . CSARGNRQVVEAFF TGCAGTGCTAGAGGGAACAGGCAGGTCGTGGAAGCTTTCTTT
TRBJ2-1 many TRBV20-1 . CSAREWGRQDNEQFF TGCAGTGCTAGAGAATGGGGGAGGCAAGACAATGAGCAGTTCTTC
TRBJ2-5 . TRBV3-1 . CASSQARDQETQYF TGTGCCAGCAGCCAAGCTAGGGACCAAGAGACCCAGTACTTC
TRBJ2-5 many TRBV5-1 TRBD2 CASRTTTSGGQETQYF TGCGCCAGCAGAACCACGACTAGCGGGGGACAAGAGACCCAGTACTTC
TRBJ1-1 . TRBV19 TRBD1 CASSTLTGGQANTEAFF TGTGCCAGTAGTACGTTGACAGGGGGCCAAGCGAACACTGAAGCTTTCTTT
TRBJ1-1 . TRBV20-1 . CSARDRPGEDTEAFF TGCAGTGCTAGAGATCGCCCAGGGGAGGACACTGAAGCTTTCTTT
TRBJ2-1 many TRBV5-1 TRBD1 CASSYYRGQGTHNEQFF TGCGCCAGCAGCTATTACAGGGGGCAAGGTACACACAATGAGCAGTTCTTC
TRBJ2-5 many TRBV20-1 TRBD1 CSASPRGRKETQYF TGCAGTGCTAGCCCTAGGGGGCGGAAAGAGACCCAGTACTTC
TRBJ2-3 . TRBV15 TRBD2 CATSRNPKRLAGLSTDTQYF TGTGCCACCAGCAGAAACCCAAAGAGACTAGCGGGACTCAGCACAGATACGCAGTATTTT
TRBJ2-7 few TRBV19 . CASSSTLSYEQYF TGTGCCAGTAGTTCTACACTCTCCTACGAGCAGTACTTC
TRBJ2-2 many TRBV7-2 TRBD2 CASSSLRDYFDTGELFF TGTGCCAGCAGCTCACTCCGGGACTACTTCGACACCGGGGAGCTGTTTTTT
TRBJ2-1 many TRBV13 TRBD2 CASSTGTSGSHEQFF TGTGCCAGCAGCACGGGGACTAGCGGGAGTCATGAGCAGTTCTTC
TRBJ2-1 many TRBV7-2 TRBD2 CASSVGSSGGLYNEQFF TGTGCCAGCAGCGTAGGATCTAGCGGGGGACTTTACAATGAGCAGTTCTTC
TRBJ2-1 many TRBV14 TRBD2 CASSQRTSGIRNEQFF TGTGCCAGCAGCCAAAGGACTAGCGGGATCCGCAATGAGCAGTTCTTC
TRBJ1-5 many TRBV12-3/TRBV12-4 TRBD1 CASSLTGEVQPQHF TGTGCCAGCAGTTTAACAGGGGAGGTGCAGCCCCAGCATTTT
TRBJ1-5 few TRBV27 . CASREGGNQPQHF TGTGCCAGCAGGGAGGGAGGTAATCAGCCCCAGCATTTT
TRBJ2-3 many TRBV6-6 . CASRRQSKSTDTQYF TGTGCCAGCAGAAGACAGTCCAAAAGCACAGATACGCAGTATTTT
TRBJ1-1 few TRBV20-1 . CSARRGHSNTEAFF TGCAGTGCTAGAAGGGGACACTCGAACACTGAAGCTTTCTTT
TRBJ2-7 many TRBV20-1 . CSASGEGFYEQYF TGCAGTGCTTCAGGGGAGGGTTTCTACGAGCAGTACTTC
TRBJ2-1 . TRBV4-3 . CASSRQGYGQFF TGCGCCAGCAGCCGGCAGGGATATGGGCAGTTCTTC
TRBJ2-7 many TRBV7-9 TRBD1 CASSLGQGFYEQYF TGTGCCAGCAGCTTAGGACAGGGGTTCTACGAGCAGTACTTC
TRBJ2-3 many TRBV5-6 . CASSPPTSATTQYF TGTGCCAGCAGCCCCCCGACTAGTGCAACTACGCAGTATTTT